The present T cell receptor beta chain was sequenced within a study of blood T cells in healthy people across ages. Findings and limits, study-wide: PBMCs went unsorted, and a conclusive naive versus antigen-experienced comparison was therefore prevented.

For this clonotype: The antigen remains unidentified.

With a J-beta primer mix and a sample-barcoded 5' primer, a second PCR ran about 6 to 11 cycles. In TCRdb, the 5' RACE reads were re-called with MiXCR into one record per CDR3 protein. The repertoire holds approximately 730,000 distinct CDR3 sequences, about 55% seen once, with about 42% in the top ten. CDR1 is SNHLY, CDR2 FYNNEI, per germline. The V gene end was trimmed by 2 bases and the J gene end by 10 bases; junction bases not matched to a gene: 10. The CDR3 runs 14 residues. The chain recombines TRBV2 with TRBJ2-5, with 7 bases matching TRBD1. The specimen sequenced was blood. This clonotype was sampled from a man at least 80 years old in good health. This chain's CDR3 is CASSEPAGGAVQYF. In nucleotides, the CDR3 is TGTGCCAGCAGTGAACCGGCAGGGGGAGCTGTCCAGTACTTC.